The source of this T cell receptor beta chain is a study of blood T cell repertoires in COVID-19. This clone was observed once. Profiled with immunoSEQ multiplex PCR; TCRdb holds only in-frame clones, not every one. The sample shows approximately 210,000 clones, more than 70% of them seen only once. Looked up from germline, CDR1 is MNHEY and CDR2 is SMNVEV (reference sequence). This CDR3 is 14 amino acids long. Trimming removed 5 bases from V and 8 bases from J; junction bases left unmatched: 3. This rearrangement joins TRBV27 to TRBJ1-6; 10 positions match TRBD1. Sequences were obtained from peripheral blood. This TCR came from a woman older than 75 with acute or convalescent COVID-19. The CDR3 loop reads CASSPGQGYSPLHF. Here the CDR3 DNA reads TGTGCCAGCAGTCCGGGACAGGGGTATTCACCCCTCCACTTT.